A selection of T cell receptor beta chains follows, all from one sample in a study of cytomegalovirus exposure and HLA in healthy donors. Assay: immunoSEQ multiplex PCR; the TCRdb copy retains only in-frame clones and omits some. Of approximately 130,000 clones listed, around 85% are singletons. Sequenced: PBMCs. The source of these receptors is a woman younger than 45 in good health and CMV-seropositive. Each CDR3 is given with its conserved first and last residue. A D gene is named only where the DNA matches it firmly. Not every row has a clone size; where given, it reads once, few, many or a size class.

D gene | clone size | J gene | V gene | CDR3 protein | CDR3 DNA
- | - | TRBJ1-1 | TRBV11-2 | CASSLDQISERSFF | TGTGCCAGCAGCTTAGATCAGATATCAGAGAGGTCTTTCTTT
- | - | TRBJ2-7 | TRBV5-6 | CASSRTGTYEQYF | TGTGCCAGCAGCCGGACTGGGACCTACGAGCAGTACTTC
- | few | TRBJ1-3 | TRBV6-1 | CASSEAGGRSGNTIYF | TGTGCCAGCAGTGAAGCAGGAGGGCGCTCTGGAAACACCATATATTTT
- | - | TRBJ1-6 | TRBV5-1 | CASGDPASDSPLHF | TGCGCCAGTGGAGATCCAGCTTCCGATTCACCCCTCCACTTT
TRBD1 | - | TRBJ1-2 | TRBV2 | CASSELQGAGYGYTF | TGTGCCAGTTCTGAACTACAGGGGGCGGGCTATGGCTACACCTTC
- | - | TRBJ2-7 | TRBV11-2 | CASSLDSRGLRYEQYF | TGTGCCAGCAGCTTGGATTCCAGGGGCTTGAGGTACGAGCAGTACTTC
- | - | TRBJ2-5 | TRBV2 | CASNPLARETQYF | TGTGCCAGCAACCCCCTGGCGCGGGAGACCCAGTACTTC
TRBD1 | - | TRBJ1-2 | TRBV20-1 | CSASDRAGNTF | TGCAGTGCTTCGGACAGGGCCGGGAACACCTTC
TRBD2 | - | TRBJ2-2 | TRBV7-9 | CASSDRLAGGESGELFF | TGTGCCAGCAGCGACCGACTAGCGGGAGGTGAAAGCGGGGAGCTGTTTTTT
- | - | TRBJ1-4 | TRBV5-8 | CASSSGTFLGAATNEKLFF | TGTGCCAGCAGCTCAGGGACGTTCTTGGGGGCTGCAACTAATGAAAAACTGTTTTTT
- | - | TRBJ1-1 | TRBV19 | CASLAGSWDTEAFF | TGTGCCAGTTTGGCAGGGTCATGGGACACTGAAGCTTTCTTT
- | - | TRBJ2-7 | TRBV27 | CASSLNTGTLSYEQYF | TGTGCCAGCAGTCTCAACACAGGGACCCTCTCCTACGAGCAGTACTTC
- | once | TRBJ1-2 | TRBV14 | CASSQDLAGYGYTF | TGTGCCAGCAGCCAAGATCTGGCAGGGTATGGCTACACCTTC
TRBD1 | once | TRBJ2-7 | TRBV28 | CASSAGTGIDEQYF | TGTGCCAGCAGTGCCGGGACAGGGATCGACGAGCAGTACTTC
TRBD1 | - | TRBJ2-3 | TRBV15 | CATSRRTGGSTDTQYF | TGTGCCACCAGCAGACGCACAGGGGGAAGCACAGATACGCAGTATTTT
- | - | TRBJ1-2 | TRBV7-3 | CASSFNRANYGYTF | TGTGCCAGCAGCTTTAACAGGGCCAACTATGGCTACACCTTC
TRBD1 | - | TRBJ1-1 | TRBV2 | CASIAGGEAFF | TGTGCCAGCATAGCAGGGGGTGAAGCTTTCTTT
TRBD1 | - | TRBJ1-4 | TRBV28 | CASRPGGGTGFEKLFF | TGTGCCAGCAGGCCCGGGGGGGGGACAGGGTTTGAAAAACTGTTTTTT
- | - | TRBJ1-5 | TRBV29-1 | CSVLGGGNQPQHF | TGCAGCGTTCTGGGAGGTGGCAATCAGCCCCAGCATTTT
- | - | TRBJ1-3 | TRBV18 | CASSPSQQGSGNTIYF | TGTGCCAGCTCACCATCGCAACAGGGTTCTGGAAACACCATATATTTT
- | - | TRBJ1-3 | TRBV5-1 | CASSPGSGNTIYF | TGCGCCAGCAGCCCGGGCTCTGGAAACACCATATATTTT
TRBD2 | - | TRBJ2-1 | TRBV7-6 | CASSLGLAGGSNEQFF | TGTGCCAGCAGCTTAGGGCTAGCGGGAGGGTCCAATGAGCAGTTCTTC
- | - | TRBJ2-3 | TRBV29-1 | CSVDGGVTDTQYF | TGCAGCGTTGACGGCGGGGTGACAGATACGCAGTATTTT
- | - | TRBJ2-7 | TRBV28 | CASKLGGGTYEQYF | TGTGCCAGCAAGTTGGGAGGGGGAACCTACGAGCAGTACTTC
TRBD2 | - | TRBJ2-7 | TRBV5-1 | CASSLGGAGASYEQYF | TGCGCCAGCAGCTTGGGGGGTGCGGGAGCGAGCTACGAGCAGTACTTC
TRBD2 | - | TRBJ2-5 | TRBV5-1 | CASSSSGLAGVQETQYF | TGCGCCAGCAGCTCCTCAGGACTAGCGGGGGTACAAGAGACCCAGTACTTC
TRBD2 | - | TRBJ2-7 | TRBV7-3 | CASSPTSGGYEQYF | TGTGCCAGCAGCCCTACTAGCGGGGGCTACGAGCAGTACTTC
TRBD1 | - | TRBJ1-2 | TRBV6-1 | CASSMGQGGGYTF | TGTGCCAGCAGTATGGGACAGGGGGGCGGCTACACCTTC
TRBD1 | - | TRBJ2-7 | TRBV18 | CASSPGTGTDEQYF | TGTGCCAGCTCCCCCGGGACAGGGACTGATGAGCAGTACTTC
- | few | TRBJ1-1 | TRBV7-9 | CASLGKANTEAFF | TGTGCCAGCTTGGGCAAGGCGAACACTGAAGCTTTCTTT
TRBD1 | - | TRBJ1-4 | TRBV6-5 | CASSYPGTGVLFF | TGTGCCAGCAGTTACCCAGGGACAGGGGTACTGTTTTTT
- | - | TRBJ2-7 | TRBV6-1 | CASSEALWGQQYF | TGTGCCAGCAGTGAAGCGCTGTGGGGGCAGCAGTACTTC
TRBD2 | - | TRBJ2-3 | TRBV6-1 | CASSEQGGTDTQYF | TGTGCCAGCAGTGAACAGGGAGGGACAGATACGCAGTATTTT
- | - | TRBJ1-4 | TRBV5-1 | CASSPGESNEKLFF | TGCGCCAGCAGCCCCGGGGAGTCTAATGAAAAACTGTTTTTT
- | - | TRBJ2-1 | TRBV27 | CASSFRVPGPHEQFF | TGTGCCAGCAGTTTTAGAGTCCCAGGTCCCCATGAGCAGTTCTTC
- | - | TRBJ2-1 | TRBV7-9 | CASIRGAGSYNEQFF | TGTGCCAGCATCCGAGGGGCGGGAAGCTACAATGAGCAGTTCTTC
TRBD2 | - | TRBJ2-2 | TRBV5-1 | CASSVGLAGSGELFF | TGCGCCAGCAGCGTAGGACTAGCGGGGTCCGGGGAGCTGTTTTTT
- | - | TRBJ2-3 | TRBV29-1 | CSVPYEGLADTQYF | TGCAGCGTTCCTTACGAGGGCTTGGCAGATACGCAGTATTTT
- | few | TRBJ1-5 | TRBV6-6 | CASSYSAGSNQPQHF | TGTGCCAGCAGTTACTCGGCGGGGAGCAATCAGCCCCAGCATTTT
TRBD2 | - | TRBJ2-7 | TRBV7-9 | CASSSDRGDGRIYEQYF | TGTGCCAGCAGCTCTGACCGGGGTGACGGGAGGATCTACGAGCAGTACTTC
- | once | TRBJ2-1 | TRBV6-1 | CASSERGSNEQFF | TGTGCCAGCAGTGAGAGGGGGAGTAATGAGCAGTTCTTC
- | - | TRBJ2-5 | TRBV6-1 | CASGGAGGETQYF | TGTGCCTCCGGCGGGGCCGGAGGAGAGACCCAGTACTTC
- | - | TRBJ1-2 | TRBV5-1 | CASSLANRERGGYTF | TGCGCCAGCAGCTTGGCTAACAGGGAGAGGGGGGGCTACACCTTC
- | - | TRBJ2-2 | TRBV30 | CACLPPRSTGELFF | TGTGCCTGCTTACCCCCTAGGAGCACCGGGGAGCTGTTTTTT
TRBD2 | - | TRBJ2-3 | TRBV4-1 | CASSQDGRGGAPDTQYF | TGCGCCAGCAGCCAAGATGGGCGGGGGGGGGCTCCAGATACGCAGTATTTT
TRBD1 | - | TRBJ2-2 | TRBV5-4 | CASSEGQGWTGELFF | TGTGCCAGCAGCGAAGGACAGGGCTGGACCGGGGAGCTGTTTTTT
- | - | TRBJ1-1 | TRBV5-1 | CASSLRQFDTEAFF | TGCGCCAGCAGCTTGCGACAGTTCGACACTGAAGCTTTCTTT
- | - | TRBJ2-7 | TRBV11-2 | CASSPLGRRRGLTYEQYF | TGTGCCAGCAGCCCCCTGGGGAGGCGGCGGGGCCTCACCTACGAGCAGTACTTC
- | - | TRBJ1-1 | TRBV5-5 | CASSLDPRNTEAFF | TGTGCCAGCAGCTTGGACCCTAGGAACACTGAAGCTTTCTTT
TRBD1 | - | TRBJ2-7 | TRBV10-1 | CASSESTGGNYEQYF | TGCGCCAGCAGTGAGTCGACAGGGGGGAACTACGAGCAGTACTTC
- | - | TRBJ1-2 | TRBV7-9 | CASSSGTGKINYGYTF | TGTGCCAGCAGCTCGGGTACAGGGAAAATAAACTATGGCTACACCTTC
- | few | TRBJ2-7 | TRBV27 | CASSLAFGRGLTYEQYF | TGTGCCAGCAGTTTAGCGTTTGGTAGGGGACTGACCTACGAGCAGTACTTC
TRBD1 | - | TRBJ1-2 | TRBV6-5 | CASSPTGGDGYTF | TGTGCCAGCAGCCCGACAGGGGGCGATGGCTACACCTTC
TRBD1 | - | TRBJ1-1 | TRBV2 | CASSSWTGEAFF | TGTGCCAGCAGTTCCTGGACAGGGGAAGCTTTCTTT
TRBD1 | - | TRBJ1-4 | TRBV9 | CASSVGQGTNEKLFF | TGTGCCAGCAGCGTAGGACAGGGGACTAATGAAAAACTGTTTTTT
TRBD2 | once | TRBJ2-2 | TRBV30 | CAWSVFSGVLTGELFF | TGTGCCTGGAGTGTGTTTAGCGGGGTTTTGACCGGGGAGCTGTTTTTT
TRBD1 | - | TRBJ2-4 | TRBV12-5 | CASGLVHRGPLPKNIQYF | TGTGCTAGTGGTTTGGTCCACAGGGGGCCGTTACCTAAAAACATTCAGTACTTC
- | - | TRBJ2-7 | TRBV5-5 | CASSLEGVEAEEQYF | TGTGCCAGCAGCTTGGAGGGGGTAGAGGCGGAAGAGCAGTACTTC